What follows describes a single T cell receptor (beta chain). Antigen: not known. This record belongs to a study of immune evolution from preneoplasia to lung adenocarcinoma. The table came from immunoSEQ multiplex PCR; TCRdb's copy has only in-frame clones and leaves some out. Of thousands of clones listed, approximately 85% are singletons. Germline values: CDR1 GTSNPN, CDR2 SVGIG (reference sequence). This CDR3 contains 12 residues. The germline V and J ends were trimmed by 0 bases and 4 bases, with 4 bases remaining between them. General study findings and limits: Normal lung had highest clonality; later lesions appeared denser, more diverse.

The rearrangement joins TRBV30 to TRBJ1-5; D remains unclear. This clonotype was obtained from a person aged 45 to 60 with lung adenocarcinoma. The sample was FFPE invasive lung adenocarcinoma tissue. The CDR3 nucleotides are TGTGCCTGGAGTGTACGTAATCAGCCCCAGCATTTT. Protein sequence: CAWSVRNQPQHF.